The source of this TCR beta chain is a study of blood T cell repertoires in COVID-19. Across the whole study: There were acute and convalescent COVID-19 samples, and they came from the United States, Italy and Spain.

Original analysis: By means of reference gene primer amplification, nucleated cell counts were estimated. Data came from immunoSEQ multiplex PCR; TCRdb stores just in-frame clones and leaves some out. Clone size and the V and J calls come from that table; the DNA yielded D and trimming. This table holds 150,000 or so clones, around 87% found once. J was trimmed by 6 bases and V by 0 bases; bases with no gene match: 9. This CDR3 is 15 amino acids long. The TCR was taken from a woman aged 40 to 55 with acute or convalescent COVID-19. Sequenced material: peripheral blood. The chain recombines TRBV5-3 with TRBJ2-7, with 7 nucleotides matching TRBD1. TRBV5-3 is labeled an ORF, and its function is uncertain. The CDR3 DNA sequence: TGTGCCAGAAGCTTGGCCATCAGACAGGGTAGCGAGCAGTACTTC. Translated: CARSLAIRQGSEQYF.